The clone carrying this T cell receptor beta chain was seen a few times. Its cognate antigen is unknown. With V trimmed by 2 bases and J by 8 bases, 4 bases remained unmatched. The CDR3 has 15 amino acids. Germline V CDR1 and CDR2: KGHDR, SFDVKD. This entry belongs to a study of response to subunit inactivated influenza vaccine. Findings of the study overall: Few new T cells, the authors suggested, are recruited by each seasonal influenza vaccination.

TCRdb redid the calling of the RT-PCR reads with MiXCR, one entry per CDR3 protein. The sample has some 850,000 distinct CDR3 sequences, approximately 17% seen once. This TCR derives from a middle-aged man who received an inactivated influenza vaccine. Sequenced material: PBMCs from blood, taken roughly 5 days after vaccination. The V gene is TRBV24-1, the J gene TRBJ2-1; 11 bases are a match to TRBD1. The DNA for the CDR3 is TGTGCCACCAGTGATTCAGGACAGGGGGCATATGAGCAGTTCTTC. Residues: CATSDSGQGAYEQFF.